Listed here are 21 T cell receptor beta chains from one sample, sequenced in a study of Tregs in tolerant kidney transplant recipients. Method: immunoSEQ multiplex PCR; TCRdb's copy keeps in-frame clones and lacks some. This sample's table reports over 25,000 clones. This specimen consisted of CD8+ T cells from blood, obtained before the transplant. The source is a human donor who received a combined kidney and bone marrow transplant.

The sequenced part of the CDR3 DNA is TGTGCCAGCAGTGAGGGACGGGACAGGGATGATCAGCCC. Amino acid sequence: CASSEGRDRDDQP. The complete CDR3 protein is CASSEGRDRDDQPQHF. The genes are TRBV6-1 and TRBJ1-5; 9 positions agree with TRBD1. The CDR3 end lies 3 residues beyond the end of the read and is filled in from the germline J gene. CDR1 is MNHNS and CDR2 is SASEGT in the germline V gene. The CDR3 is 16 amino acids. Trimming cost V 3 bases and J 5 bases; bases outside gene matches: 8.

Regarding this clone: The CDR3 end is not reached by the read, which stops 3 residues before it; the germline J gene fills it in. The rearrangement uses TRBV7-7 and TRBJ2-7; 11 bases line up with TRBD1. Germline-derived CDR1 and CDR2 are SSHAT and FNYEAQ (reference sequence). The junction had 7 bases not matched to a gene; V was cut back by 5 bases and J by 4 bases. The CDR3 runs 15 residues. The sequenced part of the CDR3 DNA is TGTGCCAGCAGCCCTGGGACAGGGGGTGCTTACGAG. Translated, it gives CASSPGTGGAYE. The full CDR3 is CASSPGTGGAYEQYF.

Regarding this clone: The observed sequence ends 3 residues before the CDR3 terminus, with the missing tail filled in from the germline J gene. The gene calls are TRBV7-2 and TRBJ2-1; TRBD1 aligns across 9 bases. This CDR3 spans 15 amino acids. CDR1 SGHTA and CDR2 FQGNSA come from the germline V gene. V lost 5 bases and J lost 7; bases outside the gene matches: 9. The CDR3 sequence is CASSRAGTGLNEQFF. The covered CDR3 bases are TGTGCCAGCAGCAGGGCCGGGACAGGGCTTAATGAG.

Note on this clone: The DNA ends 3 residues before the CDR3 does, and the rest of the CDR3 is filled in from the germline J gene. This chain links TRBV4-1 with TRBJ2-7, with 7 bases matching TRBD1. The CDR3 is 14 residues long. Germline V gives CDR1 MGHRA, CDR2 YSYEKL. V lost 4 bases to trimming and J lost 1 base; unmatched junction nucleotides: 4. Incomplete CDR3 DNA: TGCGCCAGCAGCCCACGGGACAGTTCCTACGAG. Amino acids: CASSPRDSSYE. In full, the CDR3 reads CASSPRDSSYEQYF.

Remarks on this clone: The CDR3 is cut off 3 residues early in the read; its end comes from the germline J gene. The J gene is TRBJ2-7, the V gene TRBV2, with 7 nucleotides matching TRBD1. This CDR3 is built from 14 residues. J lost 4 bases, V lost 8 bases, and 11 bases had no gene match. Germline assignment: CDR1 SNHLY and CDR2 FYNNEI. This chain's CDR3 is CASEIRTGSYEQYF. The covered CDR3 bases are TGTGCCAGCGAGATCCGGACAGGCTCGTACGAG. Full variable domain (outside the CDR3, taken from reference TRBV2 and TRBJ2-7): EPEVTQTPSHQVTQMGQEVILRCVPISNHLYFYWYRQILGQKVEFLVSFYNNEISEKSEIFDDQFSVERPDGSNFTLKIRSTKLEDSAMYFCASEIRTGSYEQYFGPGTRLTVT.

CDR3 region: CASSQSGTIHGYTF. CDR3 bases read: TGCGCCAGCAGCCAATCCGGGACAATCCATGGC. V gene TRBV5-1 combines with J gene TRBJ1-2; D is perhaps TRBD1 (6 bases). The read falls 3 residues short of the CDR3 end, and the missing part is taken from the germline J gene. Germline V gene sequence: CDR1 SGHRS, CDR2 YFSETQ. The length of the CDR3 is 14 residues. Trimming removed 4 bases from V and 6 bases from J, with 16 bases in between.

Of note for this clone: Coverage ceases 3 residues before the CDR3 finishes, and the germline J gene fills in the end. The rearrangement links TRBV30 to TRBJ2-7; 8 positions agree with TRBD1. The V segment lost 3 bases and the J segment 4 bases; nucleotides outside the gene matches: 11. The CDR3 has 15 amino acids. Germline-derived CDR1 and CDR2 are GTSNPN and SVGIG (reference sequence). The part of the CDR3 DNA that was read is TGTGCCTGGAGGACCACCGGGACAGGACAGTACGAG. Its protein is CAWRTTGTGQYE. The whole CDR3 region reads CAWRTTGTGQYEQYF.

Points on this clone: The observed sequence ends 3 residues before the CDR3 terminus, with the missing tail filled in from the germline J gene. The chain combines TRBV5-6 with TRBJ2-7; TRBD1 is a possible D gene (6 bases). The CDR3 is made up of 14 amino acids. CDR1 is SGHDT, CDR2 YYEEEE, per germline. V lost 0 bases to trimming and J lost 3 bases, with 10 bases between them. The DNA read from the CDR3 is TGTGCCAGCAGCTTGGGACAGGAGCGCTACGAG. Its protein product is CASSLGQERYE. The complete CDR3 sequence is CASSLGQERYEQYF.

About this clone itself: Coverage ceases 3 residues before the CDR3 finishes, and the germline J gene fills in the end. The rearrangement uses TRBV6-1 and TRBJ1-1; the D is unclear. CDR1 and CDR2 (germline): MNHNS, SASEGT. The V end was cut by 4 bases, the J end by 3 bases, with 18 bases between. This CDR3 is built from 16 residues. Partial CDR3 DNA: TGTGCCAGCAGTGTTCCACCCTCCCATAGGGACACTGAA. Its protein product is CASSVPPSHRDTE. The full CDR3 protein is CASSVPPSHRDTEAFF.

On this clone: The DNA ends 3 residues before the CDR3 does, and the rest of the CDR3 is filled in from the germline J gene. The V gene is TRBV18, the J gene TRBJ1-2; D possibly corresponds to TRBD1 (6 bases). The CDR3 contains 13 residues. The germline V gene encodes CDR1 KGHSH and CDR2 LQKENI. The V end lost 4 bases, the J end lost 4 bases, and 10 bases lay between the germline ends. The CDR3 sequence is CASSHGGSYGYTF. The covered CDR3 bases are TGTGCCAGCTCACATGGGGGCAGCTATGGC.

Notes on this clone: The read gets to within 3 residues of the CDR3 end, and the germline J gene fills in the rest. The chain uses TRBV7-9 and TRBJ1-2; no firm D call. Germline lookup yields CDR1 SEHNR and CDR2 FQNEAQ (reference sequence). This CDR3 spans 14 amino acids. V was shortened by 5 bases and J by 6 bases, with 16 bases between the two germline ends. The covered CDR3 bases are TGTGCCAGCAGCGTAGGAAAGAAAAAGGATGGC. It encodes CASSVGKKKDG. The whole CDR3 reads CASSVGKKKDGYTF. Full variable domain (missing parts from reference TRBV7-9 and TRBJ1-2): DTGVSQNPRHKITKRGQNVTFRCDPISEHNRLYWYRQTLGQGPEFLTYFQNEAQLEKSRLLSDRFSAERPKGSFSTLEIQRTEQGDSAMYLCASSVGKKKDGYTFGSGTRLTVV.

The CDR3 bases that were read are TGTGCCAGCAGGGATAGGACAGGGATGAACACTGAA. Its protein product is CASRDRTGMNTE. In full, the CDR3 reads CASRDRTGMNTEAFF. V is TRBV6-2 or TRBV6-3 and J is TRBJ1-1; TRBD1 aligns across 8 bases. The read halts 3 residues ahead of the CDR3 end, with the missing end drawn from the germline J gene. The V gene's germline CDR1 is MNHEY and CDR2 SVGEGT. The J segment lost 0 bases and the V segment lost 6 bases, leaving 6 bases of the junction unmatched. The CDR3 covers 15 residues.

Points on this clone: The CDR3 goes on 3 residues after the read ends, and that part is filled in from the germline J gene. V and J are TRBV13 and TRBJ2-3; 9 bases fit TRBD1. V gave up 2 bases and J gave up 0 bases; unmatched junction bases: 9. The CDR3 consists of 18 residues. The V gene's germline CDR1 is PRHDT and CDR2 FYEKMQ (reference sequence). CDR3 DNA (partial): TGTGCCAGCAGCTTAAACGAACGGACAGGGGCTAGCACAGATACG. Translated, it gives CASSLNERTGASTDT. The full CDR3 protein is CASSLNERTGASTDTQYF.

To note about this clone: The read finishes 3 residues shy of the CDR3 end, and the germline J gene is used to complete it. The rearrangement links TRBV10-3 to TRBJ1-5, with D uncertain. Between the trimmed V and J ends, which lost 3 bases and 9 bases, there was a span of 12 bases. CDR1 is ENHRY and CDR2 is SYGVKD in the germline V gene. The CDR3 runs to 13 residues. CDR3 DNA (partial): TGTGCCATCAGTGAAGGCGGGCAGCCGCCC. This sequence encodes CAISEGGQPP. The whole CDR3 protein reads CAISEGGQPPQHF.

On this clone: The read halts 3 residues ahead of the CDR3 end, with the missing end drawn from the germline J gene. The gene calls are TRBV2 and TRBJ1-1; TRBD1 matches at 7 bases. The germline V gene encodes CDR1 SNHLY and CDR2 FYNNEI. The CDR3 length is 15 residues. After removal of 5 bases from V and 0 bases from J, the junction contained 6 bases not matched to a gene. The CDR3 sequence is CASSWVQGMNTEAFF. CDR3 DNA, as far as it was read: TGTGCCAGCAGTTGGGTACAGGGGATGAACACTGAA. Based on the CDR3 plus reference TRBV2 and TRBJ1-1, the full variable domain is EPEVTQTPSHQVTQMGQEVILRCVPISNHLYFYWYRQILGQKVEFLVSFYNNEISEKSEIFDDQFSVERPDGSNFTLKIRSTKLEDSAMYFCASSWVQGMNTEAFFGQGTRLTVV.

In regard to this clone: From the germline J gene comes the end of the CDR3, since the read stops 3 residues before it. The V gene is TRBV2, the J gene TRBJ2-7, with D possibly TRBD1 on 6 matching bases. Trimming took off 3 bases at V and 2 bases at J, with 14 bases between the two ends. This CDR3 region has 15 residues. Germline V gene sequence: CDR1 SNHLY, CDR2 FYNNEI. This CDR3 is CASSDGTNSPYEQYF. The DNA read from the CDR3 is TGTGCCAGCAGTGACGGGACAAACTCTCCCTACGAG.

As concerns this clone: The CDR3 is cut off 3 residues early in the read; its end comes from the germline J gene. J is TRBJ1-1 and V is TRBV2; 7 nucleotides align to TRBD1. There are 13 residues in the CDR3. The V segment lost 10 bases and the J segment 0 bases; nucleotides outside the gene matches: 5. Per germline, CDR1 SNHLY and CDR2 FYNNEI. Incomplete CDR3 DNA: TGTGCCAAGAAGGGACAGCTGAACACTGAA. This gives the protein CAKKGQLNTE. The complete CDR3 reads CAKKGQLNTEAFF.

This CDR3 is CASSGGRGLYGYTF. The part of the CDR3 DNA that was read is TGTGCCAGTAGTGGGGGCAGGGGGCTCTATGGC. The chain is built from TRBV19 and TRBJ1-2; TRBD1 matches 8 bases. The read falls 3 residues short of the CDR3 end, and the missing part is taken from the germline J gene. The V segment lost 5 bases and the J segment 4 bases; nucleotides outside the gene matches: 6. This CDR3 comprises 14 residues. Germline CDR1 and CDR2: LNHDA and SQIVND (reference sequence).

The CDR3: CASSLGTANEKLFF. The sequenced part of the CDR3 DNA is TGTGCCAGCAGCTTAGGGACAGCTAATGAAAAA. The rearrangement joins TRBV7-9 to TRBJ1-4; weak D call: TRBD1 (6 bases). Coverage ceases 3 residues before the CDR3 finishes, and the germline J gene fills in the end. The CDR3 consists of 14 residues. Germline V gene data show CDR1 as SEHNR and CDR2 as FQNEAQ (reference sequence). V dropped 1 base and J dropped 3 bases, with 6 bases sitting between them.

Note on this clone: The observed sequence ends 3 residues before the CDR3 terminus, with the missing tail filled in from the germline J gene. The genes are TRBV5-6 and TRBJ1-2; D possibly corresponds to TRBD1 (5 bases). Germline CDR1 and CDR2: SGHDT and YYEEEE. The length of the CDR3 is 13 residues. The chain's CDR3 is CASTMGGLWGYTF. The sequenced CDR3 bases are TGTGCCAGCACCATGGGGGGTCTCTGGGGC.

On this clone itself: The read terminates 3 residues ahead of where the CDR3 ends, so the germline J gene completes it. The rearrangement joins TRBV19 to TRBJ2-1, with D possibly being TRBD1 (5 bases). The CDR3 sequence is 15 residues long. Trimming removed 5 bases from V and 1 base from J, with 12 bases in between. Germline V gene sequence: CDR1 LNHDA, CDR2 SQIVND (reference sequence). This chain's CDR3 is CASSLGPWSYNEQFF. Incomplete CDR3 DNA: TGTGCCAGTAGTCTGGGGCCGTGGTCCTACAATGAG. Full variable domain (remainder filled in from reference TRBV19 and TRBJ2-1): DGGITQSPKYLFRKEGQNVTLSCEQNLNHDAMYWYRQDPGQGLRLIYYSQIVNDFQKGDIAEGYSVSREKKESFPLTVTSAQKNPTAFYLCASSLGPWSYNEQFFGPGTRLTVL.